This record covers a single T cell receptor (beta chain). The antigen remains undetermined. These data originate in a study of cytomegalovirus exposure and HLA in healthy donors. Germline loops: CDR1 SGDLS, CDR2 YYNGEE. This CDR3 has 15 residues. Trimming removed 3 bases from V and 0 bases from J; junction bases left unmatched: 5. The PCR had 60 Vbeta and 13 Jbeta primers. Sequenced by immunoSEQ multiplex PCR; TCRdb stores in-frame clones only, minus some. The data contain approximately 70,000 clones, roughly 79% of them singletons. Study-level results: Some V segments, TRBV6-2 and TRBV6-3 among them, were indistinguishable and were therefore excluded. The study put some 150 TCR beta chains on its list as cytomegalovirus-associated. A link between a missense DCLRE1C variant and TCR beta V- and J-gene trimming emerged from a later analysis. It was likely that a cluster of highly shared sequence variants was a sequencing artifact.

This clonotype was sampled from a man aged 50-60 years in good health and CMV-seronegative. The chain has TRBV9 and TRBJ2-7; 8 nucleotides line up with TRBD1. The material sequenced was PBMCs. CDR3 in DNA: TGTGCCAGCAGCGAGGGACAGGCGAACTCCTACGAGCAGTACTTC. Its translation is CASSEGQANSYEQYF.